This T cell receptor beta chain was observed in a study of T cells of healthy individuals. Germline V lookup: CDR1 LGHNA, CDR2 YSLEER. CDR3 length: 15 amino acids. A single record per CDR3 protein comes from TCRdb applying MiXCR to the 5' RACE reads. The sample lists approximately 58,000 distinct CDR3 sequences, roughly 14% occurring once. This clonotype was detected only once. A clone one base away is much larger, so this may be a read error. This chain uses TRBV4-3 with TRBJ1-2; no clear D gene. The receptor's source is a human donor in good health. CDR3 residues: CASSQEMTGNHGYNF. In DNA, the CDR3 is TGCGCCAGCAGCCAAGAGATGACGGGGAACCATGGCTACAACTTC.